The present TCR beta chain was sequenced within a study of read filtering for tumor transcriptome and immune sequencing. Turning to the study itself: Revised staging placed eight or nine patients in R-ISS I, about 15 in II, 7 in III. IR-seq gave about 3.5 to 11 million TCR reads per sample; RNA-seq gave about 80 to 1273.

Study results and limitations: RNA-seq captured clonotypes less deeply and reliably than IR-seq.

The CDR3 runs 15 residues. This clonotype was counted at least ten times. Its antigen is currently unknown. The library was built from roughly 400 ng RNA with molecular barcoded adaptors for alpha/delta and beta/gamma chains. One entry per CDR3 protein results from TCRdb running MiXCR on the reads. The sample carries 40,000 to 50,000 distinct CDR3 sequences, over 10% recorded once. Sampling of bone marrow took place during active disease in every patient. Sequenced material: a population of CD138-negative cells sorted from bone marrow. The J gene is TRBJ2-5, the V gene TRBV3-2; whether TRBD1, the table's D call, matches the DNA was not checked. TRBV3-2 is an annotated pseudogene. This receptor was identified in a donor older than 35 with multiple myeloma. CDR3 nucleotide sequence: TGTGCCAGCAGCCAAGCGACAGGGGCCCAAGAGACCCAGTACTTC. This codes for CASSQATGAQETQYF.